The table lists the clone carrying this T cell receptor (beta chain) with many counts. Its specificity is unknown. The source of the sample is a study of molecular identifiers for immune sequencing clone quantification. Study summary: In the replicates, RNA derived from around 20,000 or 99,000 naive CD8 cells was divided into five parts, and four were sequenced.

TCRdb re-called the PCR reads through MiXCR, storing one row per CDR3 protein. The sample carries about 640,000 distinct CDR3 sequences, about 20% recorded once. J was trimmed by 4 bases and V by 4 bases; bases with no gene match: 2. The CDR3 has 14 amino acids. Germline V CDR1 and CDR2: SGHTA, FQGNSA. Study-wide results and limits: Clones that had above 20 RNA copies took up over 98% of effector molecules but under 1% in naive cells.

With RNA at 10%, 30% or 50%, naive CD8 libraries came from roughly 20,000 to 1,000,000 sorted cells. The sequencing input was naive CD8+ T cells from blood, with Jurkat cell RNA spiked in. As for subset: FACS-sorted CD8+CD4-CCR7+CD45RA+ naive T cells. This rearrangement joins TRBV7-2 to TRBJ2-5, with 11 bases identical to TRBD1. This sequence was found in a human donor in good health. Some libraries in this study had Jurkat cell RNA spiked in. DNA of the CDR3: TGTGCCAGCAGCTGGGGACAGGGGGGAGAGACCCAGTACTTC. Residues: CASSWGQGGETQYF.